There are a few counts of the clone carrying this TCR beta chain. Its antigen remains unknown. These data are taken from a study of T cell repertoires in cytomegalovirus infection. Study-level information: From public TCR beta signatures came an indication of both CMV infection and matching HLA type.

Germline trimming cut 0 bases from V and 6 bases from J; bases unmatched to any gene: 5. The germline CDR1 and CDR2 sequences are SGHRS and YFSETQ. CDR3 size: 16 residues. From the reads, TCRdb called clonotypes with MiXCR, one entry per CDR3 protein. The table includes some 940,000 distinct CDR3 sequences, approximately 31% detected once. Study-wide results and limits: CMV-specific TCR beta clonotypes restricted by HLA-C were the ones dominating the ex vivo response.

The chain employs TRBV5-1 and TRBJ2-2, with TRBD1 matching over 10 bases. Sequenced here: cultured CD8+ T cells from PBMCs, sampled from culture after CMV antigen stimulation. This clonotype was sampled from a human donor in good health (CMV status not recorded). Some clones in this sample may be carry-over from other donors' samples. CDR3 nucleotides: TGCGCCAGCAGCTTGGTCGACAGGGGGCTTGCCGGGGAGCTGTTTTTT. This encodes CASSLVDRGLAGELFF.